This T cell receptor beta chain was obtained from a study of OX40 agonist ivuxolimab in advanced cancers. About the study: Dose-escalation patients' cancers were hepatocellular carcinoma, melanoma, renal cell or head and neck cancer.

Clones were sequenced by immunoSEQ multiplex PCR, and TCRdb holds only the in-frame ones, with some missing. The repertoire holds roughly 34,000 clones, approximately 89% seen once, with around 33% in the top ten. V was trimmed by 1 base and J by 10 bases, leaving 7 bases between them. The CDR3 spans 11 residues. The V gene's germline CDR1 is LGHNA and CDR2 YSLEER. The chain is built from TRBV4-3 and TRBJ1-1; D unclear. The sequenced sample was CD4+ or CD8+ T cells sorted from blood, obtained in a trial of the OX40 agonist ivuxolimab. The sequence was collected from an adult with an advanced solid tumor such as melanoma, head and neck, liver or kidney cancer. In DNA, the CDR3 is TGCGCCAGCAGCCAAGGACGGGGAGCTTTCTTT. Translated, it gives CASSQGRGAFF.